These 19 T cell receptor beta chains share one sample of origin, sequenced in a study of T cells in women clearing cervical HPV infection. The assay was immunoSEQ multiplex PCR, and TCRdb's table has in-frame clones only and misses some. This repertoire includes about 23,000 clones. Sequencing input: blood buffy coat. The source of these receptors is a woman between 18 and 70 years old with a cervical HPV16 infection that either progressed to CIN3+ or cleared (not recorded which).

To note about this clone: The observed sequence ends 3 residues before the CDR3 terminus, with the missing tail filled in from the germline J gene. The rearrangement uses TRBV7-9 and TRBJ1-2, with TRBD1 as a possible D gene (6 bases). This CDR3 region has 14 residues. Germline values: CDR1 SEHNR, CDR2 FQNEAQ (reference sequence). The part of the CDR3 DNA that was read is TGTGCCAGCAGGCCGGGGGGGCCGGAGAATGAC. As protein: CASRPGGPEND. The CDR3 in its entirety is CASRPGGPENDYTF. The variable domain in full, completed from reference TRBV7-9 and TRBJ1-2, reads DTGVSQNPRHKITKRGQNVTFRCDPISEHNRLYWYRQTLGQGPEFLTYFQNEAQLEKSRLLSDRFSAERPKGSFSTLEIQRTEQGDSAMYLCASRPGGPENDYTFGSGTRLTVV.

A remark on this clone: The read halts 3 residues ahead of the CDR3 end, with the missing end drawn from the germline J gene. The genes are TRBV7-9 and TRBJ1-2, with a possible D match to TRBD1 (5 bases). The CDR3 is 14 residues long. Germline lookup yields CDR1 SEHNR and CDR2 FQNEAQ (reference sequence). This CDR3 reads CASSLAGLTDTYTF. CDR3 DNA (partial): TGTGCCAGCAGCTTAGCGGGACTCACAGATACC.

As regards this clone: The observed sequence ends 3 residues before the CDR3 terminus, with the missing tail filled in from the germline J gene. The chain recombines TRBV19 with TRBJ2-7; D possibly corresponds to TRBD1 (5 bases). The CDR3 loop spans 13 amino acids. Germline values: CDR1 LNHDA, CDR2 SQIVND (reference sequence). Deletions cut 4 bases from V and 5 bases from J, with 12 bases between. The covered CDR3 bases are TGTGCCAGTAGTACCCAGGGTGTTCACGAG. This gives the protein CASSTQGVHE. The whole CDR3 region reads CASSTQGVHEQYF.

Comments on this clone: The read ends 3 residues early relative to the CDR3; the germline J gene fills the gap. J is TRBJ1-4 and V is TRBV5-1, with 7 bases aligning to TRBD1. The germline V gene encodes CDR1 SGHRS and CDR2 YFSETQ. V was clipped by 1 base and J by 6 bases; unmatched bases: 3. This CDR3 is 14 amino acids long. The CDR3 region is CASSLNRGYEKLFF. The covered CDR3 bases are TGCGCCAGCAGCTTGAACAGGGGTTATGAAAAA.

Worth noting for this clone: A junction end diverges from the germline sequence, so it may reflect a read error. Read data end 3 residues before the CDR3 end; the end is taken from the germline J gene. The rearrangement links TRBV7-7 to TRBJ2-4; no reliable D call. This CDR3 contains 15 residues. In germline, CDR1 is SSHAT, CDR2 FNYEAQ (reference sequence). CDR3: CASSLAPSGQETQYF. The CDR3 bases that were read are TGTGCTAGCAGCTTAGCCCCCTCAGGTCAAGAGACT.

About this clone itself: The read stops 3 residues short of the end of the CDR3; the missing end is completed from the germline J gene. This chain joins TRBV7-2 and TRBJ1-1, with TRBD1 as a possible D gene (5 bases). In germline, CDR1 is SGHTA, CDR2 FQGNSA. This CDR3 comprises 15 residues. The V end lost 3 bases, the J end lost 3 bases, and 14 bases lay between the germline ends. CDR3 amino acids: CASSLSRDRYTEAFF. The sequenced CDR3 bases are TGTGCCAGCAGCTTGTCCAGGGATAGGTACACTGAA.

A note on this clone: The read is 3 residues too short to cover the CDR3 end, so that end is filled in from the germline J gene. The chain couples TRBV7-9 to TRBJ2-4, with D possibly being TRBD2 (5 bases). CDR3 length: 14 residues. Per germline, CDR1 SEHNR and CDR2 FQNEAQ (reference sequence). The DNA read from the CDR3 is TGTGCCAGCAGCACGCACAGTGGCGACTATGGT. This gives the protein CASSTHSGDYG. The full CDR3 protein is CASSTHSGDYGQYF. Complete variable domain (other parts from reference TRBV7-9 and TRBJ2-4): DTGVSQNPRHKITKRGQNVTFRCDPISEHNRLYWYRQTLGQGPEFLTYFQNEAQLEKSRLLSDRFSAERPKGSFSTLEIQRTEQGDSAMYLCASSTHSGDYGQYFGAGTRLSVL.

As concerns this clone: Read coverage stops 3 residues before the CDR3 terminus; the germline J gene supplies the remainder. The chain employs TRBV7-2 and TRBJ2-1; D gene ambiguous. The CDR3 contains 14 residues. Germline V gene lookup returns CDR1 SGHTA and CDR2 FQGNSA. Deletions cut 3 bases from V and 4 bases from J, with 10 bases between. Incomplete CDR3 DNA: TGTGCCAGCAGCTTTTCATCCAGTTACAATGAG. It encodes CASSFSSSYNE. The entire CDR3 reads CASSFSSSYNEQFF.

On this clone: The CDR3 goes on 3 residues after the read ends, and that part is filled in from the germline J gene. The chain employs TRBV4-1 and TRBJ1-5, with 7 bases lining up with TRBD1. The length of the CDR3 is 15 residues. Germline values: CDR1 MGHRA, CDR2 YSYEKL. With 5 bases clipped from V and 7 bases from J, the junction kept 11 bases outside the gene matches. The part of the CDR3 DNA that was read is TGCGCCAGCAGCACGACAGGGTTGGCTGGACAGCCC. Its translation: CASSTTGLAGQP. The entire CDR3 protein reads CASSTTGLAGQPQHF.

With respect to this clone: The read is 3 residues too short to cover the CDR3 end, so that end is filled in from the germline J gene. V is TRBV28 and J is TRBJ2-3; tentative D call: TRBD2 (6 bases). The CDR3 extends over 14 amino acids. Germline V gives CDR1 MDHEN, CDR2 SYDVKM. Deletions cut 8 bases from V and 0 bases from J, with 12 bases between. CDR3 DNA (partial): TGTGCCAGCGTTAGCGGATCTAGCACAGATACG. It yields the protein CASVSGSSTDT. The full CDR3 reads CASVSGSSTDTQYF. Full variable domain (missing parts from reference TRBV28 and TRBJ2-3): DVKVTQSSRYLVKRTGEKVFLECVQDMDHENMFWYRQDPGLGLRLIYFSYDVKMKEKGDIPEGYSVSREKKERFSLILESASTNQTSMYLCASVSGSSTDTQYFGPGTRLTVL.

As for this clone: The missing CDR3 end, 3 residues past where the read stops, is filled in from the germline J gene. The chain links TRBV19 to TRBJ2-5; the D gene is possibly TRBD2 (7 bases). V dropped 6 bases and J dropped 5 bases, with 22 bases sitting between them. This CDR3 contains 16 residues. The germline V gene encodes CDR1 LNHDA and CDR2 SQIVND (reference sequence). The CDR3 reads CASRGGEGGPPETQYF. Partial CDR3 DNA: TGTGCCAGTAGGGGGGGAGAGGGGGGGCCCCCCGAGACC.

As for this clone: The CDR3 goes on 3 residues after the read ends, and that part is filled in from the germline J gene. V gene TRBV7-3 combines with J gene TRBJ1-1; D remains ambiguous. The CDR3 has 13 residues. Germline CDR1 SGHTA, CDR2 FQGTGA. CDR3: CASSLRLAREAFF. CDR3 bases read: TGTGCCAGCAGCTTACGCTTGGCCCGCGAA.

Comment on this clone: The CDR3 goes on 3 residues after the read ends, and that part is filled in from the germline J gene. J is TRBJ2-7 and V is TRBV7-9; the match to TRBD1 covers 7 bases. Per germline, CDR1 SEHNR and CDR2 FQNEAQ (reference sequence). This CDR3 contains 15 residues. The junction had 8 bases not matched to a gene; V was cut back by 1 base and J by 5 bases. CDR3 region: CASSLEQGKLHEQYF. CDR3 DNA (partial): TGTGCCAGCAGCTTAGAACAGGGGAAACTCCACGAG.

Considering frequency, this clone is medium-sized (0.01 to 0.1%). The read is 3 residues too short to cover the CDR3 end, so that end is filled in from the germline J gene. The genes are TRBV7-6 and TRBJ2-3; possible D gene TRBD2, 7 bases. V was clipped by 6 bases and J by 0 bases, with 10 bases between them. The germline CDR1 and CDR2 sequences are SGHVS and FNYEAQ. The CDR3 totals 14 residues. CDR3 sequence reads: CASRGGVSTDTQYF. CDR3 bases read: TGTGCCAGCAGAGGGGGGGTCAGCACAGATACG.

Turning to this clone: The sequenced fragment ends 3 residues before the CDR3 boundary, so the rest is inferred from the germline J gene. The V call is TRBV19, the J call TRBJ1-2, with 8 nucleotides matching TRBD1. The V gene's germline CDR1 is LNHDA and CDR2 SQIVND (reference sequence). This CDR3 is built from 14 residues. Incomplete CDR3 DNA: TGTGCCAGTAGTATCGGACAGGGTTTAAGCGAC. Translated, it gives CASSIGQGLSD. The full CDR3 protein is CASSIGQGLSDYTF.

With regard to this clone: The read ends 3 residues before the CDR3 terminus; that terminus is restored from the germline J gene. The gene calls are TRBV11-1 and TRBJ2-7, with 7 positions matching TRBD1. The CDR3 runs to 15 residues. Losses at the gene ends were 5 bases for V and 5 bases for J; bases not matched to a gene: 12. Germline V lookup: CDR1 SGHAT, CDR2 FQDESV (reference sequence). The part of the CDR3 DNA that was read is TGTGCCAGCAGCCAGGGGCAGGGGGATCACCACGAG. Translation: CASSQGQGDHHE. The whole CDR3 reads CASSQGQGDHHEQYF.

Turning to this clone: The read terminates 3 residues before the CDR3 end, so the remaining end is supplied by the germline J gene. The J gene is TRBJ2-7, the V gene TRBV12-5, with 7 bases matching TRBD1. The CDR3 runs 15 residues. Germline V lookup: CDR1 LGHNT, CDR2 FRNRAP. After removal of 7 bases from V and 2 bases from J, the junction contained 11 bases not matched to a gene. CDR3 residues: CASDISFGQAYEQYF. CDR3 bases read: TGTGCTAGTGACATCAGTTTTGGACAGGCCTACGAG. The whole variable domain, remainder taken from reference TRBV12-5 and TRBJ2-7, is DARVTQTPRHKVTEMGQEVTMRCQPILGHNTVFWYRQTMMQGLELLAYFRNRAPLDDSGMPKDRFSAEMPDATLATLKIQPSEPRDSAVYFCASDISFGQAYEQYFGPGTRLTVT.

As regards this clone: The read falls 3 residues short of the CDR3 end, and the missing part is taken from the germline J gene. J is TRBJ1-1 and V is TRBV2, with D unresolved. Germline values: CDR1 SNHLY, CDR2 FYNNEI. V was trimmed by 10 bases and J by 1 base, leaving 10 bases between them. CDR3 length: 12 amino acids. CDR3 DNA (partial): TGTGCCACGCGACCGGGGAACACTGAA. Translation: CATRPGNTE. The whole CDR3 sequence is CATRPGNTEAFF.

Details on this clone: The DNA ends 3 residues before the CDR3 does, and the rest of the CDR3 is filled in from the germline J gene. The gene calls are TRBV7-9 and TRBJ2-2; D might be TRBD2 (5 bases). Germline assignment: CDR1 SEHNR and CDR2 FQNEAQ (reference sequence). The CDR3 runs 15 residues. Deletions cut 0 bases from V and 6 bases from J, with 11 bases between. This CDR3 reads CASSLAGVSPGELFF. The covered CDR3 bases are TGTGCCAGCAGCTTAGCCGGGGTCTCCCCCGGGGAG. Full variable domain (missing parts from reference TRBV7-9 and TRBJ2-2): DTGVSQNPRHKITKRGQNVTFRCDPISEHNRLYWYRQTLGQGPEFLTYFQNEAQLEKSRLLSDRFSAERPKGSFSTLEIQRTEQGDSAMYLCASSLAGVSPGELFFGEGSRLTVL.